The clone carrying this TCR beta chain was detected ten times or more. The antigen remains unidentified. Hyperthyroidism patients were newly diagnosed, had disease duration under 2 months, and were aged 18 to 65 years. Each diagnosis drew on symptoms, thyroxine, TRAb, thyroid ultrasound and orbital computed tomography findings. Germline V gives CDR1 MDHEN, CDR2 SYDVKM. The V gene lost 3 bases and the J gene lost 1 base, with 12 bases spanning the gap. CDR3 length equals 15 residues. The investigators amplified TCR beta CDR3 regions from RNA transcripts. HTBI primers drove first-round RT-PCR of the TCR CDR3. TCRdb used MiXCR to reprocess the multiplex PCR reads, holding one entry per CDR3 protein. The table has fewer than 400,000 distinct CDR3 sequences, around a sixth seen once. The record originates from a study of T cells in Graves' hyperthyroidism and ophthalmopathy. Study results and limitations: Ophthalmopathy got predicted by the model a median roughly 6.1 months before its onset.

The rearrangement links TRBV28 to TRBJ2-5; D is ambiguous. The sequencing input was blood. The sequence came from a woman under 30 with Graves' hyperthyroidism that later progressed to Graves' ophthalmopathy. The CDR3 bases are TGTGCCAGCAGTTTTATGAGTGACGGCCAAGAGACCCAGTACTTC. Translation: CASSFMSDGQETQYF.